Listed here are 13 T cell receptor beta chains from one sample, sequenced in a study of CD8 T cells in ankylosing spondylitis. These receptors' antigens are unknown. MiXCR, run by TCRdb on the 5' RACE reads, gives a single entry per CDR3 protein. The repertoire includes roughly 700,000 distinct CDR3 sequences, 15% to 20% of them detected once, and about a fifth sits in the top ten. Findings and limits, study-wide: It appeared that ankylosing spondylitis blood was characterized by a TCR beta motif of several highly homologous variants.

Sample: blood, either unsorted or a sorted T cell fraction (not recorded which). The receptors here all came from a male donor with ankylosing spondylitis.

This clonotype showed up just a few times. The chain employs TRBV20-1 and TRBJ1-2, with 7 bases identical to TRBD1. CDR1 is DFQATT and CDR2 is SNEGSKA in the germline V gene (reference sequence). The ends lost 2 bases at V and 8 bases at J; junction bases unmatched: 8. The CDR3 covers 13 residues. CDR3 loop: CSARNLRGRGYTF. As DNA, the CDR3 is TGCAGTGCTAGAAACCTTAGGGGGCGGGGCTACACCTTC.

This rearrangement joins TRBV5-1 to TRBJ2-7, with D tentatively TRBD1 (5 bases). Germline loops: CDR1 SGHRS, CDR2 YFSETQ. The CDR3 covers 14 residues. With 4 bases removed from V and 3 bases from J, the gap between germline ends came to 14 bases. The CDR3 region has the DNA TGCGCCAGCAGCCCTTCGACAGCGAGCTACGAGCAGTACTTC. This sequence encodes CASSPSTASYEQYF. The full variable domain, completed using reference TRBV5-1 and TRBJ2-7, is KAGVTQTPRYLIKTRGQQVTLSCSPISGHRSVSWYQQTPGQGLQFLFEYFSETQRNKGNFPGRFSGRQFSNSRSEMNVSTLELGDSALYLCASSPSTASYEQYFGPGTRLTVT.

This clonotype was counted many times. This sequence joins TRBV7-8 and TRBJ2-3, with 11 nucleotides matching TRBD2. From germline, CDR1 is SGHVS and CDR2 FQNEAQ. The CDR3 runs to 19 residues. V dropped 4 bases and J dropped 1; count of bases not matched to a gene: 13. The CDR3 is CASSSRLIAGGRGTDTQYF. The CDR3 DNA reads TGTGCCAGCAGCTCCCGTCTGATAGCGGGGGGGCGGGGCACAGATACGCAGTATTTT.

The J gene is TRBJ2-3, the V gene TRBV4-2, with 10 bases fitting TRBD2. Looked up from germline, CDR1 is LGHNA and CDR2 is YNFKEQ. The CDR3 is 16 residues long. Trimming cost V 2 bases and J 2 bases; bases outside gene matches: 4. The chain's CDR3 is CASSQLAGDTTDTQYF. The DNA for the CDR3 is TGTGCCAGCAGCCAACTAGCGGGGGACACCACAGATACGCAGTATTTT.

J is TRBJ2-1 and V is TRBV20-1; tentative D call: TRBD1 (6 bases). With 6 bases removed from V and 0 bases from J, the gap between germline ends came to 18 bases. Germline V lookup: CDR1 DFQATT, CDR2 SNEGSKA (reference sequence). This CDR3 comprises 16 residues. CDR3 amino acids: CSAPIGQLSSYNEQFF. DNA of the CDR3: TGCAGTGCACCAATCGGACAGCTGAGCTCCTACAATGAGCAGTTCTTC.

This clonotype has only a few counts. The chain has TRBV20-1 and TRBJ2-3; D might be TRBD2 (5 bases). CDR3 length: 14 amino acids. From germline, CDR1 is DFQATT and CDR2 SNEGSKA (reference sequence). V was cut by 3 bases and J by 3 bases, with 13 bases left in between. CDR3 bases: TGCAGTGCTAGGGCGAGGGTAGGAACAGATACGCAGTATTTT. Residues: CSARARVGTDTQYF.

DNA for the CDR3: TGTGCCAGCAGCGACACCGACCAGGGGGCGGGCAATCAGCCCCAGCATTTT. This codes for CASSDTDQGAGNQPQHF. The V and J genes are TRBV7-9 and TRBJ1-5; TRBD1 matches 8 bases. CDR3 length: 17 amino acids. Germline lookup yields CDR1 SEHNR and CDR2 FQNEAQ (reference sequence). V shed 5 bases, J shed 2 bases, and the junction held 11 bases outside the gene matches. The variable domain in full, with the rest retrieved from reference TRBV7-9 and TRBJ1-5, is DTGVSQNPRHKITKRGQNVTFRCDPISEHNRLYWYRQTLGQGPEFLTYFQNEAQLEKSRLLSDRFSAERPKGSFSTLEIQRTEQGDSAMYLCASSDTDQGAGNQPQHFGDGTRLSIL.

This clonotype has more than one count but fewer than ten. The chain links TRBV24-1 to TRBJ2-1; TRBD2 matches 8 bases. The trim removed 7 bases at V and 15 bases at J, leaving 7 bases unmatched. The CDR3 consists of 11 residues. Per germline, CDR1 KGHDR and CDR2 SFDVKD. The CDR3 loop reads CATRGRGLVFF. For the CDR3, the DNA is TGTGCCACCAGGGGGAGGGGACTAGTGTTCTTC.

The J gene is TRBJ2-7, the V gene TRBV10-1; D is ambiguous. Between the trimmed V and J ends, which lost 0 bases and 4 bases, there was a span of 10 bases. The CDR3 runs to 14 residues. The germline V gene encodes CDR1 WNHNN and CDR2 SYGVQD (reference sequence). The CDR3 region is CASSESASGYEQYF. The CDR3 DNA reads as TGCGCCAGCAGTGAGTCCGCGTCGGGTTACGAGCAGTACTTC.

J is TRBJ1-1 and V is TRBV2, with TRBD1 matching over 9 bases. Germline CDR1 SNHLY, CDR2 FYNNEI. The CDR3 runs to 15 residues. With 7 bases clipped from V and 1 base from J, the junction kept 7 bases outside the gene matches. CDR3 in amino acids: CASKRQGVKNTEAFF. Written as DNA, the CDR3 is TGTGCCAGCAAAAGACAGGGGGTAAAGAACACTGAAGCTTTCTTT. Full variable domain (outside the CDR3, taken from reference TRBV2 and TRBJ1-1): EPEVTQTPSHQVTQMGQEVILRCVPISNHLYFYWYRQILGQKVEFLVSFYNNEISEKSEIFDDQFSVERPDGSNFTLKIRSTKLEDSAMYFCASKRQGVKNTEAFFGQGTRLTVV.

The chain combines TRBV4-3 with TRBJ1-6; possibly TRBD1 for D (6 bases). Germline V gene sequence: CDR1 LGHNA, CDR2 YSLEER. This CDR3 comprises 15 residues. V was clipped by 0 bases and J by 10 bases, with 13 bases between them. The DNA of the CDR3 is TGCGCCAGCAGCCAAGATGAGGCAGGGGTCTCACCCCTCCACTTT. It encodes CASSQDEAGVSPLHF.

This clonotype came up a few times. V and J are TRBV30 and TRBJ1-2; D possibly corresponds to TRBD1 (6 bases). With 2 bases removed from V and 5 bases from J, the gap between germline ends came to 18 bases. The CDR3 has 15 amino acids. Looked up from germline, CDR1 is GTSNPN and CDR2 is SVGIG (reference sequence). CDR3 loop: CAWSPRTASGYGYTF. CDR3 nucleotide sequence: TGTGCCTGGAGTCCCAGGACAGCTTCGGGGTATGGCTACACCTTC.

This clonotype has more than one count but fewer than ten. Germline is not matched at one junction end, which may reflect a read error. This chain links TRBV6-1 with TRBJ1-1, with 7 bases identical to TRBD1. Germline V gives CDR1 MNHNS, CDR2 SASEGT. The CDR3 is 13 residues long. This chain's CDR3 is CAGRGWMNTEAFF. The CDR3 coding sequence is TGTGCCGGCAGGGGGTGGATGAACACTGAAGCTTTCTTT.